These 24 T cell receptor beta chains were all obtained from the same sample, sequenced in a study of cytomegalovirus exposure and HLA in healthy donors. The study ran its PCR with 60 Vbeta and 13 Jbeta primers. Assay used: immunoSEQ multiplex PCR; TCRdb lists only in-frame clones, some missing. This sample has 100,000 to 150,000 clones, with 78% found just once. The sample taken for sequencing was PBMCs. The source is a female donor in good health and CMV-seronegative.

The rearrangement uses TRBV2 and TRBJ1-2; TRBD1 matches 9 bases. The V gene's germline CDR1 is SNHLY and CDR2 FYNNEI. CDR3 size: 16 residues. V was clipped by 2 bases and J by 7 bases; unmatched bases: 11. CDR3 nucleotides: TGTGCCAGCAGTGAACAGGGACAGGGAGGGACCTCTGGCTACACCTTC. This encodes CASSEQGQGGTSGYTF.

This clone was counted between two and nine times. CDR3 loop: CASTSGTSGRGGEQYF. The CDR3 DNA sequence: TGTGCCAGCACCTCCGGGACTAGCGGGAGAGGCGGCGAGCAGTACTTC. The V call is TRBV5-4, the J call TRBJ2-7, with 14 bases that match TRBD2. CDR1 and CDR2 from the germline V gene are SGHNT and YYREEE (reference sequence). J lost 6 bases, V lost 6 bases, and 11 bases had no gene match. CDR3 length: 16 amino acids. Full variable domain (missing parts from reference TRBV5-4 and TRBJ2-7): ETGVTQSPTHLIKTRGQQVTLRCSSQSGHNTVSWYQQALGQGPQFIFQYYREEENGRGNFPPRFSGLQFPNYSSELNVNALELDDSALYLCASTSGTSGRGGEQYFGPGTRLTVT.

The CDR3 coding sequence is TGTGCCACCCAGGGGGTGGCTAACAATGAGCAGTTCTTC. Translated, it gives CATQGVANNEQFF. J is TRBJ2-1 and V is TRBV28; 7 bases match TRBD1. J was trimmed by 5 bases and V by 10 bases; bases with no gene match: 8. This CDR3 has 13 amino acids. The germline gives CDR1 MDHEN, CDR2 SYDVKM.

The DNA for the CDR3 is TGTGCCAGCTCACCACGGCCAGCGGGAGTGGGGGAGCAGTACTTC. Amino acids: CASSPRPAGVGEQYF. The chain employs TRBV18 and TRBJ2-7; 8 nucleotides match TRBD2. With V trimmed by 1 base and J by 7 bases, 9 bases remained unmatched. The length of the CDR3 is 15 residues. From germline, CDR1 is KGHSH and CDR2 LQKENI. Complete variable domain (other parts from reference TRBV18 and TRBJ2-7): NAGVMQNPRHLVRRRGQEARLRCSPMKGHSHVYWYRQLPEEGLKFMVYLQKENIIDESGMPKERFSAEFPKEGPSILRIQQVVRGDSAAYFCASSPRPAGVGEQYFGPGTRLTVT.

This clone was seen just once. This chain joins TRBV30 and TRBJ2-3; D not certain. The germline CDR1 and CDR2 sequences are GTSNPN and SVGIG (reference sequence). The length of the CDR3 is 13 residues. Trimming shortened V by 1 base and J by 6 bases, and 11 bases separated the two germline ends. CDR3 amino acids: CAWSGVSRDTQYF. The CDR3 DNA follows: TGTGCCTGGAGTGGGGTTAGCCGGGATACGCAGTATTTT.

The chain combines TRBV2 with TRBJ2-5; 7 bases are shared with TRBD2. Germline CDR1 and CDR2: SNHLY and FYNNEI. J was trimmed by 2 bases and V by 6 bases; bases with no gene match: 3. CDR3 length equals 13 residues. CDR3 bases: TGTGCCAGCAGGCCTAGCGGACAAGAGACCCAGTACTTC. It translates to CASRPSGQETQYF.

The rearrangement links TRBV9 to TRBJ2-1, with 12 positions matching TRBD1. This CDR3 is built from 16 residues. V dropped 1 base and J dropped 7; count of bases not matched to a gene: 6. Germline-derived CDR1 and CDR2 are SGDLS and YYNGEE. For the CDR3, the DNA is TGTGCCAGCAGCGTAATCGGGACAGGGGGCGTGAATGAGCAGTTCTTC. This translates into CASSVIGTGGVNEQFF.

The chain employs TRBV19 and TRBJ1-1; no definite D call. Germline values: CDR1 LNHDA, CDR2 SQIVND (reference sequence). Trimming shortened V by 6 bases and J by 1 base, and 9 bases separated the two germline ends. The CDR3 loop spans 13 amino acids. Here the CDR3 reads CASSDTANTEAFF. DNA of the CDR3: TGTGCCAGTAGCGACACAGCGAACACTGAAGCTTTCTTT.

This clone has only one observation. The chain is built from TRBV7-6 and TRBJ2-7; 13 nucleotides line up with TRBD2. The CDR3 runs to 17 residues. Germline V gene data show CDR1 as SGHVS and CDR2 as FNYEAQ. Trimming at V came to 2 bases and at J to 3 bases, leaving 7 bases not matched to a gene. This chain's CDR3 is CASSLLSGTSGDYEQYF. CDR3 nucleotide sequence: TGTGCCAGCAGCTTACTTTCAGGGACTAGCGGGGACTACGAGCAGTACTTC.

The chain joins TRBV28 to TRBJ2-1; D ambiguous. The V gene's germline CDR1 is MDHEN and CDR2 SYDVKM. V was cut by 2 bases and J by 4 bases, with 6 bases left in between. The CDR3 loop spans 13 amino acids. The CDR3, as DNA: TGTGCCAGCAGTTTACAACAGTACAATGAGCAGTTCTTC. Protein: CASSLQQYNEQFF.

CDR3 protein: CASSLRGREYPYEQYF. The CDR3 DNA reads as TGTGCCAGCAGCTTGCGAGGTCGGGAGTACCCCTACGAGCAGTACTTC. The V call is TRBV5-5, the J call TRBJ2-7; weak D call: TRBD2 (6 bases). The CDR3 has 16 amino acids. The germline V gene encodes CDR1 SGHKS and CDR2 YYEKEE (reference sequence). V was trimmed by 1 base and J by 2 bases, leaving 16 bases between them.

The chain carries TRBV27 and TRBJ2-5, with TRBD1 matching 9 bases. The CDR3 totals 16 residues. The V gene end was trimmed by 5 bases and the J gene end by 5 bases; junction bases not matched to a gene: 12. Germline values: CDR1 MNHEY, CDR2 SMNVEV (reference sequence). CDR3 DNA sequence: TGTGCCAGCAGTCTACCTCCGGGACAGGGTTCGGAGACCCAGTACTTC. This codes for CASSLPPGQGSETQYF.

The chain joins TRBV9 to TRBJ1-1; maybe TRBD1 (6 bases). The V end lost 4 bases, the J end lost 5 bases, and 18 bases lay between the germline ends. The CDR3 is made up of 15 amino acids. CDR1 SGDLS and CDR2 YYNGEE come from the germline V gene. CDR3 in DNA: TGTGCCAGCAGCCCTCAGGGGACATCGGGAACTGAAGCTTTCTTT. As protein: CASSPQGTSGTEAFF.

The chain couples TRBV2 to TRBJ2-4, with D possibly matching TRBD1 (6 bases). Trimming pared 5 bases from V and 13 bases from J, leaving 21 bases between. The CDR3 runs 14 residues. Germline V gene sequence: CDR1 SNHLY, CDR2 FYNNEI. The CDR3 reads CASSRSQGPENQYF. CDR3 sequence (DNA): TGTGCCAGCAGTCGATCACAGGGCCCCGAAAACCAGTACTTC.

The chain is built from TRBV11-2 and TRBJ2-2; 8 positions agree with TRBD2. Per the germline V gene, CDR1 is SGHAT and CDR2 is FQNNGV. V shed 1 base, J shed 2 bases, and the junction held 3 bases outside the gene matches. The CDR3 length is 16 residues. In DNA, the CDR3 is TGTGCCAGCAGCTTAGGCAGCGGGAGTAACACCGGGGAGCTGTTTTTT. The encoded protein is CASSLGSGSNTGELFF.

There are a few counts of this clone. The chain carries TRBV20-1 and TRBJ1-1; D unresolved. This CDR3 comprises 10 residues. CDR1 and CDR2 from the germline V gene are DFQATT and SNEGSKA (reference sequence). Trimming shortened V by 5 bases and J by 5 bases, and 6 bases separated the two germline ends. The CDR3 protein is CSAARTEAFF. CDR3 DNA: TGCAGTGCTGCCAGGACTGAAGCTTTCTTT.

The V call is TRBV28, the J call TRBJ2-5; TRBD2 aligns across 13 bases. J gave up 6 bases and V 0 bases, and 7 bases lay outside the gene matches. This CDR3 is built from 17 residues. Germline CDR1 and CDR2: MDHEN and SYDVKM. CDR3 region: CASSLWGGGLAGKTQYF. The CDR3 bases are TGTGCCAGCAGTTTATGGGGAGGGGGACTAGCGGGGAAGACCCAGTACTTC.

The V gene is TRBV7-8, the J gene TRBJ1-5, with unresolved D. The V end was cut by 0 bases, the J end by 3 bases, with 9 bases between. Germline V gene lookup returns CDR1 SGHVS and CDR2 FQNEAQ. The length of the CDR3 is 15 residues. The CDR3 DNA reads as TGTGCCAGCAGCTTAGCATCAGGCCTCAATCAGCCCCAGCATTTT. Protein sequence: CASSLASGLNQPQHF. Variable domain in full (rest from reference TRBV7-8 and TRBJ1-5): GAGVSQSPRYKVAKRGQDVALRCDPISGHVSLFWYQQALGQGPEFLTYFQNEAQLDKSGLPSDRFFAERPEGSVSTLKIQRTQQEDSAVYLCASSLASGLNQPQHFGDGTRLSIL.

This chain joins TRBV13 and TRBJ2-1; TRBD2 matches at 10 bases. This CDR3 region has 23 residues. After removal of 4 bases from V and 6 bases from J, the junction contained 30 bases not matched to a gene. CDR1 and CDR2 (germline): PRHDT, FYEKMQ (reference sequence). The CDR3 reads CASSSLLPGYNRLKREGGNEQFF. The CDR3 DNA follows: TGTGCCAGCAGCTCCCTCCTTCCGGGATACAACCGCCTGAAGCGGGAGGGAGGCAATGAGCAGTTCTTC.

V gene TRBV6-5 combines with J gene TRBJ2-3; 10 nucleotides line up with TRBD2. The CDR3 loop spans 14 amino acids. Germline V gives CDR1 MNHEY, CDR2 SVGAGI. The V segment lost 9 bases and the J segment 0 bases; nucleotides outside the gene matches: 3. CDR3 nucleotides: TGTGCCAGTCGACTAGCGGGTAGCACAGATACGCAGTATTTT. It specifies CASRLAGSTDTQYF.

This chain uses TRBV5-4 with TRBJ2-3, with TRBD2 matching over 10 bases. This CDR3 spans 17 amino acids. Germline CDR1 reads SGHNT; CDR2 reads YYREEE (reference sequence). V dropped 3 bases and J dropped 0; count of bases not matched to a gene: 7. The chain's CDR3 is CASSSLTSGTSTDTQYF. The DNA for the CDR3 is TGTGCCAGCAGCTCATTAACTAGCGGGACGAGCACAGATACGCAGTATTTT.

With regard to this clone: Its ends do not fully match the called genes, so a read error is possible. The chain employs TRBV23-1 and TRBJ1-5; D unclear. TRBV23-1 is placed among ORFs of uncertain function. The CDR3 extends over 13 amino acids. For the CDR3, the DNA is TGCGCCAGCTCCGGGGAGATACAATCAGCCCCAGCATTT. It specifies CASSGEIQSAPAF.

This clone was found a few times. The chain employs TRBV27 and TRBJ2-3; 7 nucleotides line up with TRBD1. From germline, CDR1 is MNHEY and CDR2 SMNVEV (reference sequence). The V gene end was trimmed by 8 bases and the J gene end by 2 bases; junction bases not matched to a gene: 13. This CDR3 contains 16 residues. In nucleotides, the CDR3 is TGTGCCAGCGGTGAAACCGGGACAGCCAACACAGATACGCAGTATTTT. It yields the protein CASGETGTANTDTQYF.

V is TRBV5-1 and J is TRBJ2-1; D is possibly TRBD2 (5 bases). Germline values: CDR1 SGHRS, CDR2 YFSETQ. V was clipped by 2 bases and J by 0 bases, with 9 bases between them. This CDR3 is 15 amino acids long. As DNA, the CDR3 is TGCGCCAGCAGCTTAGCGGATAGCTCCTACAATGAGCAGTTCTTC. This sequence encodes CASSLADSSYNEQFF.